This TCR beta chain is from a study of persistence of HIV-infected CD4 T cells. Broader study findings: Degenerate expanded CDR3beta sequences were enriched among CMV- and Gag-responding cells.

Sequencing used immunoSEQ version 4 in survey mode. The repertoire was sequenced with immunoSEQ multiplex PCR; TCRdb's copy has only in-frame clones and lacks some. The data show about 40,000 clones, more than 75% seen once. The CDR3 runs 14 residues. The trim removed 6 bases at V and 6 bases at J, leaving 8 bases unmatched. CDR1 MNHEY and CDR2 SMNVEV come from the germline V gene (reference sequence). An overlapping HIV-1 Gag peptide pool stimulated these cells at roughly 1 ug/peptide/mL. Sorted nonresponding memory CD4+ T cells were CD40L-negative, CD69-negative, CD45RO-high. These HIV-1-infected adults initiated suppressive ART in chronic infection. CD8-depleted PBMCs were stimulated 18 hours with anti-CD28/CD49d costimulation, CD40-blocking antibody and enfuvirtide. Remarks on this clone: Its cognate antigen is unknown.

The V and J genes are TRBV27 and TRBJ2-5, with 9 nucleotides matching TRBD1. The receptor was isolated from an adult man with HIV who was CMV-seropositive. The sample was CD4+ T cells sorted from PBMCs after 18-hour stimulation, taken from a patient who received antiretroviral therapy. For the CDR3, the DNA is TGTGCCAGCAGGGGGACAGGGATCGGAAAGACCCAGTACTTC. This sequence encodes CASRGTGIGKTQYF.